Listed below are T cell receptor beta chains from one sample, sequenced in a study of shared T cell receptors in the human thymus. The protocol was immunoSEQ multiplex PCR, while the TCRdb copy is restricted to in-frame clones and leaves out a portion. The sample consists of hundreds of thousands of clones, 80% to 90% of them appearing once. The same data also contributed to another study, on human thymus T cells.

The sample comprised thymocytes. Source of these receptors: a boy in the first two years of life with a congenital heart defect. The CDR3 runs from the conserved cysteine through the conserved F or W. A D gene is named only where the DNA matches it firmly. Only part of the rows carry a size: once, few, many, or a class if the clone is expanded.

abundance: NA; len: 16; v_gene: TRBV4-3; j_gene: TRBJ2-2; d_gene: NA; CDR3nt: TGCGCCAGCAGCGCACAGGGCGACGCGAGCACCGGGGAGCTGTTTTTT; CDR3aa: CASSAQGDASTGELFF
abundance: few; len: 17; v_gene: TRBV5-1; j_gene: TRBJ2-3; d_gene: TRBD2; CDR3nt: TGCGCCAGCAGCTTGGGTGCAGCGGGGGGGGACCCAGATACGCAGTATTTT; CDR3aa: CASSLGAAGGDPDTQYF
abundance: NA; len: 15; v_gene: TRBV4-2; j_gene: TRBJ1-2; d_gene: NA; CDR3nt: TGTGCCAGCAGCCAAGATAAGGGGGATAACTATGGCTACACCTTC; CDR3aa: CASSQDKGDNYGYTF
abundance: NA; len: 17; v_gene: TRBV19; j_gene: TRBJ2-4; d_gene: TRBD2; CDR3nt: TGTGCCAGTAGTACGGGGACTAGCGGGGGGGCCTGGAACATTCAGTACTTC; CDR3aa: CASSTGTSGGAWNIQYF
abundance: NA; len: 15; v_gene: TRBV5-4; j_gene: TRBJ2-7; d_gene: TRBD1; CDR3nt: TGTGCCAGCAGCTTTACGGACAGGGATCTCTACGAGCAGTACTTC; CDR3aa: CASSFTDRDLYEQYF
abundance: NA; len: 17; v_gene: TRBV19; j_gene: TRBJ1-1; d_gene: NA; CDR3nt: TGTGCCAGCAATTTCGGGGGGGCAGCCGGCCTTAACACTGAAGCTTTCTTT; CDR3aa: CASNFGGAAGLNTEAFF
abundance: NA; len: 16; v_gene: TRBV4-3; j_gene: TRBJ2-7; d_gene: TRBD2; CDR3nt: TGCGCCAGCAGCCAAGGCCGATTAGCGGGGCCCTACGAGCAGTACTTC; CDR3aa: CASSQGRLAGPYEQYF
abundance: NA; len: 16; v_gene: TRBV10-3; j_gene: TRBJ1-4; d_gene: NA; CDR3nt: TGTGCCATCAGTGATAAGGAGGTGGCAACTAATGAAAAACTGTTTTTT; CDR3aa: CAISDKEVATNEKLFF
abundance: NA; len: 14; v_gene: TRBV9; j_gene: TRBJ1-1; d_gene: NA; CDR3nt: TGTGCCAGCAGCGTATTTACCCAGGGCACTGAAGCTTTCTTT; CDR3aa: CASSVFTQGTEAFF
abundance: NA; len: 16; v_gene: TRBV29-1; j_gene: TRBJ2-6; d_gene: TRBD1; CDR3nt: TGCAGCGTCTTGACAGGGGTCGACTCTGGGGCCAACGTCCTGACTTTC; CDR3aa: CSVLTGVDSGANVLTF
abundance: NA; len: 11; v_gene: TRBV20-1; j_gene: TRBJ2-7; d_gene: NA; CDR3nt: TGCAGTGCTAGAGGACCGGGCGAGCAGTACTTC; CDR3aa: CSARGPGEQYF
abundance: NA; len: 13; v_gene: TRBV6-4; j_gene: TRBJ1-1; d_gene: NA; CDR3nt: TGTGCCAGCAGTGACGGGCGGGGGGCTGAAGCTTTCTTT; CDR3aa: CASSDGRGAEAFF
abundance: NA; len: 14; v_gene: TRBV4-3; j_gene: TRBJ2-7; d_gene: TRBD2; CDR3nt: TGCGCCAGCAGCCATCGACTAGCGGGGTACGAGCAGTACTTC; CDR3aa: CASSHRLAGYEQYF
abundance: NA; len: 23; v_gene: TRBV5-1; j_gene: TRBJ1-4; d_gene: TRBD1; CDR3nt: TGCGCCAGCAGCTTTTTGACGGGCCTCGCAACTGGACAGGGAAATACGGCTAATGAAAAACTGTTTTTT; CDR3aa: CASSFLTGLATGQGNTANEKLFF
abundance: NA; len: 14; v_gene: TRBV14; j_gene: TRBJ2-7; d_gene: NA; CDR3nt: TGTGCCAGCAGCCAGTCTGGTGGTCCGGGCGAGCAGTACTTC; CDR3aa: CASSQSGGPGEQYF
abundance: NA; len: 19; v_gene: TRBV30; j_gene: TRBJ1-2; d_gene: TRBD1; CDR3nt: TGTGCCTGGAGTGTACAGGGGGCTCGTCAGCCAGAGACTAACTATGGCTACACCTTC; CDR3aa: CAWSVQGARQPETNYGYTF
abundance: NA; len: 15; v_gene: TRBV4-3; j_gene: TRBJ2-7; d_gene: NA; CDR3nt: TGCGCCAGCAGCCAAGATGGAGGGAAGAATTACGAGCAGTACTTC; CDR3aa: CASSQDGGKNYEQYF
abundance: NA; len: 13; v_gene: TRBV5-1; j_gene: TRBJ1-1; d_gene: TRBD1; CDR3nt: TGCGCCAGTGGACAGGGGATAAGCACTGAAGCTTTCTTT; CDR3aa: CASGQGISTEAFF
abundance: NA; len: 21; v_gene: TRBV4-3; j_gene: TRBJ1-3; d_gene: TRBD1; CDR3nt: TGCGCCAGCAGCCAAGATCCCCACGGGACAGGGGAAGGAAAATCTGGAAACACCATATATTTT; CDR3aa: CASSQDPHGTGEGKSGNTIYF
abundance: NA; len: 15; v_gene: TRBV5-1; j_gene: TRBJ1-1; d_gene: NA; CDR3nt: TGCGCCAGCAGCTACTTCGGGAGGGGGAACACTGAAGCTTTCTTT; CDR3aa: CASSYFGRGNTEAFF
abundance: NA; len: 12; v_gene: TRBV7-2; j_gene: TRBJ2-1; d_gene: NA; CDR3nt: TGTGCCAGCAGCTTTTTGAGCTATGAGCAGTTCTTC; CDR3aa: CASSFLSYEQFF
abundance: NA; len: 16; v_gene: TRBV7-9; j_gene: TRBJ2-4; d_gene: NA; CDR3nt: TGTGCCAGCAGCCCGGAGGGCCGGGGTAGCGGAAACATTCAGTACTTC; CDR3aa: CASSPEGRGSGNIQYF
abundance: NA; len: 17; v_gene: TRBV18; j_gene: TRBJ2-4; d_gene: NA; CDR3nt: TGTGCCAGCTCACCACCCACGGGGGTACTAGCCAAAAACATTCAGTACTTC; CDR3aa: CASSPPTGVLAKNIQYF
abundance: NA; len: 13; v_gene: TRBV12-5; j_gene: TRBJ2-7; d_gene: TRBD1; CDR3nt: TGTGCTAGTGGTTGGGACAGGGATAGCGAGCAGTACTTC; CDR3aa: CASGWDRDSEQYF
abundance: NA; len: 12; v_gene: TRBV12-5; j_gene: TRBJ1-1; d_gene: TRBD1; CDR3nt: TGTGCTAGTGGTTTAAGGGGGCAGGGATCGTTCTTT; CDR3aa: CASGLRGQGSFF
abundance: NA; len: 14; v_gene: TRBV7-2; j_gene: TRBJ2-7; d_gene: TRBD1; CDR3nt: TGTGCCAGCAGCTTTGGACAGGCCCCCTACGAGCAGTACTTC; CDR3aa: CASSFGQAPYEQYF
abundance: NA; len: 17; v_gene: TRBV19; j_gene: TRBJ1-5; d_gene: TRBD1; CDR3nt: TGTGCCAGTAGTACCCGGGACAGCCCTTATAGCAATCAGCCCCAGCATTTT; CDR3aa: CASSTRDSPYSNQPQHF
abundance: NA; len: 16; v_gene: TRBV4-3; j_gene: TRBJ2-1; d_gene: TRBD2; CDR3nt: TGCGCCAGCAGCCAAGAGGAGCGGGAGGCGGGCAATGAGCAGTTCTTC; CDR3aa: CASSQEEREAGNEQFF
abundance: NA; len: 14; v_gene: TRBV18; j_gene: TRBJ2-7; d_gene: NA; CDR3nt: TGTGCCAGCTCACCAGACAGGTACACCTACGAGCAGTACTTC; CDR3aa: CASSPDRYTYEQYF
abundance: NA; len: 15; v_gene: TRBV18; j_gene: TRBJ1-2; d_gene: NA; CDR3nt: TGTGCCAGCTCACCATCGACACCCGGGGTCTATGGCTACACCTTC; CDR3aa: CASSPSTPGVYGYTF
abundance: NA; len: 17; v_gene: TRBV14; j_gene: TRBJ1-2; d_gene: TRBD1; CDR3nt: TGTGCCAGCAGCCAAGGTTCCCCGACAGGGGCTAACTATGGCTACACCTTC; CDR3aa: CASSQGSPTGANYGYTF
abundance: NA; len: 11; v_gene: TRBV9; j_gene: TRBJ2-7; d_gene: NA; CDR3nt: TGTGCCAGCAGCGTAGGGCACGAGCAGTACTTC; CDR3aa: CASSVGHEQYF
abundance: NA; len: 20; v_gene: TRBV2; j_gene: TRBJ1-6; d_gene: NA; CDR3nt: TGTGCCAGCAGTGAACCGGGGACATCGAGCTTACCTTCACCCCTCCACCTTCACCACTTT; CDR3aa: CASSEPGTSSLPSPLHLHHF
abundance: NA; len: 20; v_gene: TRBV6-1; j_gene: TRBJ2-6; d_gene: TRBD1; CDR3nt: TGTGCCAGCAGTGAAGTGGGTATCCGGGACAGGGTTTCTGGGGCCAACGTCCTGACTTTC; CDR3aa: CASSEVGIRDRVSGANVLTF
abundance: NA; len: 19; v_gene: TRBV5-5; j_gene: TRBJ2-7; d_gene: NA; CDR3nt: TGTGCCAGCAGCCCTCGGATCTCAACAGCGGCTGAGTTCTCCTACGAGCAGTACTTC; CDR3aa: CASSPRISTAAEFSYEQYF
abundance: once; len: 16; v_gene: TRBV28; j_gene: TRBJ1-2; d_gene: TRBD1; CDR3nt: TGTGCCAGCAACTACGACAGGGCCTGCCGGAACTATGGCTACACCTTC; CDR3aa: CASNYDRACRNYGYTF
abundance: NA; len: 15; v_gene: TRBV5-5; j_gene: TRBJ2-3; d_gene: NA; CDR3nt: TGTGCCAGCAGCTTGGGGCCGCTACAGGGAGATACGCAGTATTTT; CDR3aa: CASSLGPLQGDTQYF
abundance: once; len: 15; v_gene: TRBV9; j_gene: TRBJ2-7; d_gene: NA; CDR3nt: TGTGCCAGCAGCGCGACCGGGACTCCGACCTACGAGCAGTACTTC; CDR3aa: CASSATGTPTYEQYF
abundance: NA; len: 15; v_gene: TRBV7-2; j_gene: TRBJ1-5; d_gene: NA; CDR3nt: TGTGCCAGCAACCCGCGGGGGGGAAGCAATCAGCCCCAGCATTTT; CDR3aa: CASNPRGGSNQPQHF
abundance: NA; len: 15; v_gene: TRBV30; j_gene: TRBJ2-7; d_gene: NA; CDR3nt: TGTGCCTGGAGTGTAAAGTTTTGGGCCACCTACGAGCAGCACTTC; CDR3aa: CAWSVKFWATYEQHF
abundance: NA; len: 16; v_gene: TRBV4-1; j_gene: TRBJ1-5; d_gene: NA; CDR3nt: TGCGCCAGCAGCCAAGAAAGGGAGAGGGGGAATCAGCCCCAGCATTTT; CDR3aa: CASSQERERGNQPQHF
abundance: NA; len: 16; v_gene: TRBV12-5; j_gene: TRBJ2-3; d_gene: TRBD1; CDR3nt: TGTGCTAGTGGTTCGGATGGACAGGGGCGGACAGATACGCAGTATTTT; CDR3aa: CASGSDGQGRTDTQYF
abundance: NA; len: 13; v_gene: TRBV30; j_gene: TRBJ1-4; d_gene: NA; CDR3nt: TGTGCCTGGATAGGGGACTTCGGGGAAAAACTGTTTTTT; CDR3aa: CAWIGDFGEKLFF
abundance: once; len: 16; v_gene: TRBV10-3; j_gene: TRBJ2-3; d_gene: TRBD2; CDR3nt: TGTGCCATCAGTGAAGGCCTAGCGGGAGTAGCAGATACGCAGTATTTT; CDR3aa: CAISEGLAGVADTQYF
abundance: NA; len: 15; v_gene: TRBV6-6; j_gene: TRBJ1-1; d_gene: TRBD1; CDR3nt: TGTGCCAGCAGTTACAGGGGGACAGTGAACACTGAAGCTTTCTTT; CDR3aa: CASSYRGTVNTEAFF
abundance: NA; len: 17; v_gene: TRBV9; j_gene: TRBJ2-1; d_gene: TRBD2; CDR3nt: TGTGCCAGCAGCGGTAGGGTCTCGGGACTAGTATACAATGAGCAGTTCTTC; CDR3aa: CASSGRVSGLVYNEQFF
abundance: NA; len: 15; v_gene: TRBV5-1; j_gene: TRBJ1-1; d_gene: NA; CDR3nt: TGCGCCAGCAGCTTGAACCCCGGACAGAACACTGAAGCTTTCTTT; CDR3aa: CASSLNPGQNTEAFF
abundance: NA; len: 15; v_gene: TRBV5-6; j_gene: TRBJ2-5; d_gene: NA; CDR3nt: TGTGCCAGCAGCCCGACCAGGGTACTACAAGAGACCCAGTACTTC; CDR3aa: CASSPTRVLQETQYF
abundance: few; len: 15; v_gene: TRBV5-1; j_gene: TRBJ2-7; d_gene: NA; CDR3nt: TGCGCCAGCAGCTTGGCCGACAGTAGAAGGGACGAGCAGTACTTC; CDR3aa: CASSLADSRRDEQYF
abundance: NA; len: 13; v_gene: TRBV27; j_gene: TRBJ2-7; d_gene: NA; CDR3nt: TGTGCCAGCAGTTCCCGGAGCTCCTACGAGCAGTACTTC; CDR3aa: CASSSRSSYEQYF
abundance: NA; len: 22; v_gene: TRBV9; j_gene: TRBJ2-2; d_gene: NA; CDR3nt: TGTGCCAGCAGCGTAGCATCGCACCGATGGCCCTCATTTTATTCTTGGACCGGGGAGCTGTTTTTT; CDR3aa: CASSVASHRWPSFYSWTGELFF
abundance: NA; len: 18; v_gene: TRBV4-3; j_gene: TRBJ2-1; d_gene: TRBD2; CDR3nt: TGCGCCAGCAGGCGGCTAGCGGGAGGGCATGAGGCCTACAATGAGCAGTTCTTC; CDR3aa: CASRRLAGGHEAYNEQFF
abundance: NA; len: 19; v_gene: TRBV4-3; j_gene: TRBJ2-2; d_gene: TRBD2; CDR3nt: TGCGCCAGCAGCCAAGTTTCCGGGGGACTAGCGGGAATCACCGGGGAGCTGTTTTTT; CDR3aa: CASSQVSGGLAGITGELFF
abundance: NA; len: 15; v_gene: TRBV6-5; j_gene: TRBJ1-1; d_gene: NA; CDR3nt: TGTGCCAGCAGTTACTCGGGGAGAGAGGACACTGAAGCTTTCTTT; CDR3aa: CASSYSGREDTEAFF